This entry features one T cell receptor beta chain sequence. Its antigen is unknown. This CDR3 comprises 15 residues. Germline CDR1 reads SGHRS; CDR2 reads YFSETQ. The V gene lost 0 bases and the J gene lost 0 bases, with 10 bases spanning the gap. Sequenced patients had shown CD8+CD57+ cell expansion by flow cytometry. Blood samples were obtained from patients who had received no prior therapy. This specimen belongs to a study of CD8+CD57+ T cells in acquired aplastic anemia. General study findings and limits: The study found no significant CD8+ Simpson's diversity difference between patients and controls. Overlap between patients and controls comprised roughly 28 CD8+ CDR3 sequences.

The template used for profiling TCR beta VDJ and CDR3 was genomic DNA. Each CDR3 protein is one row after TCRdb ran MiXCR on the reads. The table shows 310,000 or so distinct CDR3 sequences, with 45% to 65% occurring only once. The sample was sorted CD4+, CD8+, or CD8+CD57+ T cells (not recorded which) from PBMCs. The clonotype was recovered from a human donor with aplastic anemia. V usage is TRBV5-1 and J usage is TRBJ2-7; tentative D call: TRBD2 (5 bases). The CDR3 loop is CASSLDPGLSYEQYF. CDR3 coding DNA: TGCGCCAGCAGCTTGGATCCTGGACTCTCCTACGAGCAGTACTTC.